This T cell receptor beta chain derives from a study of cytomegalovirus exposure and HLA in healthy donors. Study-level points and caveats: Later work found most CMV-associated TCR beta chains apparently HLA-restricted.

The PCR made use of 60 Vbeta and 13 Jbeta primers. Repertoires were generated with immunoSEQ multiplex PCR, while TCRdb's copy carries only in-frame clones and drops some. The data contain about 180,000 clones, around 79% of them singletons. Regarding this clone: What it recognizes is unknown.

This clonotype was obtained from a man in his forties in good health and CMV-seropositive. Sequencing input: PBMCs.

Written as DNA, the CDR3 is TGTGCCAGCAGCTTGGGACAGCTGAGCGACGAGCAGTACTTC. Its protein is CASSLGQLSDEQYF. This sequence joins TRBV7-3 and TRBJ2-7, with 7 bases identical to TRBD1. The CDR3 runs to 14 residues. CDR1 SGHTA and CDR2 FQGTGA come from the germline V gene. V was pared by 3 bases and J by 5 bases, with 7 bases of the junction left unmatched.